This record looks at one TCR beta chain sequence and its context. Its antigen is as yet unknown. CDR1 and CDR2 (germline): KGHSH, LQKENI. The CDR3 extends over 17 amino acids. V was shortened by 0 bases and J by 2 bases, with 14 bases between the two germline ends. These data are taken from a study of T cells in tumors after PD-1 blockade. Study in general: A subset received ongoing vismodegib 150 mg daily alongside anti-PD-1 therapy. Mean per blood sample: some 120,000 templates (about 24,000-290,000), roughly 34,000 unique clonotypes. Study results and limitations: Roughly 40% of tumor TCR clonotypes were also found in blood.

TCRdb's table, derived via immunoSEQ multiplex PCR, lists solely in-frame clones and lacks some. The sample lists around 50,000 clones; about four fifths were seen once. The specimen was PBMCs, collected before anti-PD-1 treatment. The clonotype was recovered from a human donor with basal cell carcinoma. The chain is built from TRBV18 and TRBJ1-3; a possible D gene is TRBD1 (6 bases). The CDR3: CASSPPSMGATGNTIYF. CDR3 DNA: TGTGCCAGCTCACCACCATCCATGGGGGCTACTGGAAACACCATATATTTT.